The rows below give T cell receptor beta chains drawn from one sample of a study of blood T cell repertoires in COVID-19. Only in-frame clones appear in the TCRdb table, and some are missing; sequencing was by immunoSEQ multiplex PCR. The profile shows roughly 14,000 clones, around nine tenths of them singletons. Sample: peripheral blood. Receptors originate from a woman older than 75 with COVID-19, enrolled during active disease. Each CDR3 is given with its conserved first and last residue. The D gene is left open where the match is weak. The size entry is marked missing in some rows and otherwise reads once, few, many or a size class.

TRBV6-2/TRBV6-3	TRBJ2-3	TRBD2	NA	CASSYSRTSRTSTDTQYF	TGTGCCAGCAGTTACTCAAGGACTAGCAGAACTAGCACAGATACGCAGTATTTT
TRBV7-2	TRBJ2-1	TRBD2	once	CASTQGAAGGGSYNEQFF	TGTGCCAGCACCCAGGGCGCAGCGGGGGGGGGCTCCTACAATGAGCAGTTCTTC
TRBV11-2	TRBJ1-5	NA	once	CASSPSAPQPQHF	TGTGCCAGCAGCCCCAGTGCACCACAGCCCCAGCATTTT
TRBV4-1	TRBJ2-3	NA	NA	CASSQGPYDTQYF	TGCGCCAGCAGCCAAGGCCCCTACGATACGCAGTATTTT
TRBV10-3	TRBJ2-7	TRBD1	NA	CAISEAEGASYEQYF	TGTGCCATCAGTGAGGCCGAGGGGGCCTCCTACGAGCAGTACTTC
TRBV6-5	TRBJ2-7	NA	NA	CASSYKGDISSYEQYF	TGTGCCAGCAGTTACAAGGGGGACATCAGCTCCTACGAGCAGTACTTC
TRBV4-2	TRBJ1-4	NA	NA	CASSPQWRRGGEKLFF	TGTGCCAGCAGCCCCCAATGGCGAAGGGGGGGGGAAAAACTGTTTTTT
TRBV2	TRBJ1-2	NA	NA	CASSADSSYGYTF	TGTGCCAGCAGTGCGGACAGTTCTTATGGCTACACCTTC
TRBV5-1	TRBJ2-6	NA	NA	CASSLKTGTGANVLTF	TGCGCCAGCAGCTTGAAAACAGGGACCGGGGCCAACGTCCTGACTTTC
TRBV19	TRBJ1-2	NA	NA	CASSISPWQEVNYGYTF	TGTGCCAGTAGTATATCCCCATGGCAGGAGGTTAACTATGGCTACACCTTC
TRBV14	TRBJ2-2	TRBD1	NA	CASSRDRAGELFF	TGTGCCAGCAGCCGAGACAGGGCCGGGGAGCTGTTTTTT
TRBV19	TRBJ1-2	NA	NA	CASRLQDSYGYTF	TGTGCCAGTAGACTCCAGGATTCCTATGGCTACACCTTC
TRBV5-8	TRBJ2-5	NA	NA	CASSLGRGPGETQYF	TGTGCCAGCAGCTTGGGGCGGGGGCCAGGAGAGACCCAGTACTTC
TRBV5-6	TRBJ2-3	TRBD2	once	CASSLTSGISTDTQYF	TGTGCCAGCAGCTTAACTAGCGGGATTAGCACAGATACGCAGTATTTT
TRBV28	TRBJ2-3	TRBD2	NA	CASSRTSGRQDTQYF	TGTGCCAGCAGCCGGACTAGCGGGAGACAAGATACGCAGTATTTT
TRBV28	TRBJ2-7	TRBD2	NA	CASSRTSGSYEQYF	TGTGCCAGCAGTCGGACTAGCGGTAGCTACGAGCAGTACTTC
TRBV10-3	TRBJ1-3	NA	NA	CAISERSGRSGNTIYF	TGTGCCATCAGTGAGCGGTCAGGCCGCTCTGGAAACACCATATATTTT
TRBV6-2/TRBV6-3	TRBJ2-3	TRBD2	NA	CASSYWTSGPRWDTQYF	TGTGCCAGCAGTTATTGGACTAGCGGGCCTAGGTGGGATACGCAGTATTTT
TRBV7-8	TRBJ1-1	NA	few	CASSRTENTEAFF	TGTGCCAGCAGCCGGACAGAGAACACTGAAGCTTTCTTT
TRBV4-1	TRBJ1-3	NA	NA	CASSQQGTQGNTIYF	TGCGCCAGCAGCCAACAGGGTACCCAGGGAAACACCATATATTTT
TRBV7-3	TRBJ1-1	NA	NA	CASSLRADAEAFF	TGTGCCAGCAGCTTAAGGGCTGACGCTGAAGCTTTCTTT
TRBV19	TRBJ2-5	NA	NA	CAISDVRGETQYF	TGTGCCATATCCGACGTGCGCGGAGAGACCCAGTACTTC
TRBV18	TRBJ2-1	NA	NA	CASSAALLRRDEQFF	TGTGCCAGCTCAGCGGCCCTTCTCCGCAGGGATGAGCAGTTCTTC
TRBV27	TRBJ2-2	NA	NA	CASSFNGPGELFF	TGTGCCAGCAGTTTCAATGGGCCCGGGGAGCTGTTTTTT